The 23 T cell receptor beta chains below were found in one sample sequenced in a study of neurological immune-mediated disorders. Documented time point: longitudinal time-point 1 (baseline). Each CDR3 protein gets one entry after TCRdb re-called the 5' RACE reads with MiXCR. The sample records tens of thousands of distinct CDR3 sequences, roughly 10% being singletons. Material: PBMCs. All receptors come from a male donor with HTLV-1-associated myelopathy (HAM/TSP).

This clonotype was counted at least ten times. The CDR3 loop is CASPPPAGGRSDTQYF. Written as DNA, the CDR3 is TGTGCCAGCCCCCCCCCGGCGGGGGGGAGGTCAGATACGCAGTATTTT. The rearrangement joins TRBV7-2 to TRBJ2-3; 9 nucleotides line up with TRBD2. The CDR3 runs 16 residues. Trimming removed 8 bases from V and 4 bases from J; junction bases left unmatched: 13. Germline values: CDR1 SGHTA, CDR2 FQGNSA.

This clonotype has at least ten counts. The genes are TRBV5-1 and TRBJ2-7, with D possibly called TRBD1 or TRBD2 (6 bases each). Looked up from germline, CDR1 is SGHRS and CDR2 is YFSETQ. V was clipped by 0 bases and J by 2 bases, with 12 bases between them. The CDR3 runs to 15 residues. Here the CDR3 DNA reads TGCGCCAGCAGCTTGGAGGGGGGATCCGCCTACGAGCAGTACTTC. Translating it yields CASSLEGGSAYEQYF.

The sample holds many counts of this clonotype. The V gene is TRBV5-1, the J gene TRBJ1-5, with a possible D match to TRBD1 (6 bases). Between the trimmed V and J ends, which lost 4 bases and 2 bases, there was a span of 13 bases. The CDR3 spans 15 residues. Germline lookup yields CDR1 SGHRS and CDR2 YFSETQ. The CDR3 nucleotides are TGCGCCAGCAGCCCACAGGGTATGGGCAATCAGCCCCAGCATTTT. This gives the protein CASSPQGMGNQPQHF.

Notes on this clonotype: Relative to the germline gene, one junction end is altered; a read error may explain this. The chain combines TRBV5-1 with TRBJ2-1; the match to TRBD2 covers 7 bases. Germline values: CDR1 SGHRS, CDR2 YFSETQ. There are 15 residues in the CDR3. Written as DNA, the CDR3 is TGCGCCAGCAGCTTGGCGGGGGGACCCTACTATGAGCAGTTCTTC. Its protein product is CASSLAGGPYYEQFF. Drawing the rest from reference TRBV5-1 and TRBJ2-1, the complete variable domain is KAGVTQTPRYLIKTRGQQVTLSCSPISGHRSVSWYQQTPGQGLQFLFEYFSETQRNKGNFPGRFSGRQFSNSRSEMNVSTLELGDSALYLCASSLAGGPYYEQFFGPGTRLTVL.

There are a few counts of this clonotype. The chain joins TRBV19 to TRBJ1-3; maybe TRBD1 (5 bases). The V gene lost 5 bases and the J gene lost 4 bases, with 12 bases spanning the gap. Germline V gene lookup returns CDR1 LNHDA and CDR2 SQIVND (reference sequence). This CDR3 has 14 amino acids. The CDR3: CASSSQGLGNTIYF. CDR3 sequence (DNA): TGTGCCAGTAGTTCCCAGGGACTCGGAAACACCATATATTTT.

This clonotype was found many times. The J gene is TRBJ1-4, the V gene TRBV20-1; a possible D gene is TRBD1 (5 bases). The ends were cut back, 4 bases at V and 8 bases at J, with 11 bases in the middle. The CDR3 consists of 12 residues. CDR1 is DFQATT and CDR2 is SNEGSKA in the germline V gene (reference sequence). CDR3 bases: TGCAGTGCTATGGGAGGGGTGGAAAAACTGTTTTTT. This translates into CSAMGGVEKLFF.

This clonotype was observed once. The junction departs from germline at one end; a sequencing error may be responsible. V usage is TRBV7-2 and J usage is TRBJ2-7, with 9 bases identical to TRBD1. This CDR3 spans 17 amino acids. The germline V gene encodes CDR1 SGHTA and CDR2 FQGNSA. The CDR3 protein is CAISSIPGTGISYEQYF. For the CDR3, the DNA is TGTGCCATCAGCTCAATACCTGGGACAGGGATATCCTACGAGCAGTACTTC.

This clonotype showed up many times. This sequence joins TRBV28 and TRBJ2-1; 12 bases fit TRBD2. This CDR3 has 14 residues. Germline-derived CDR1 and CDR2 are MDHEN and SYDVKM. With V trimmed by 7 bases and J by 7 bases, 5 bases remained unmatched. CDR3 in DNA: TGTGCCAGCACTCAGACTAGCGGGGGTAATGAGCAGTTCTTC. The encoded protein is CASTQTSGGNEQFF.

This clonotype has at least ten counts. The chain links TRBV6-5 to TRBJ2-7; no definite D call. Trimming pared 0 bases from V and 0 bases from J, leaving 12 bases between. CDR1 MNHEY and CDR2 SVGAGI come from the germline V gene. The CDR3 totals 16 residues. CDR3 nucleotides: TGTGCCAGCAGTTACTCTTCCAGGACCAGCTCCTACGAGCAGTACTTC. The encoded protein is CASSYSSRTSSYEQYF.

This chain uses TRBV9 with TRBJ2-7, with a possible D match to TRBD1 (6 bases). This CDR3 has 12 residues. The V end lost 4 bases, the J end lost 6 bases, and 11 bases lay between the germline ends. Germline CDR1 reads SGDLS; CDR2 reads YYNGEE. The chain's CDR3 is CASSPSTGEQYF. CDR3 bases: TGTGCCAGCAGCCCTTCGACAGGCGAGCAGTACTTC.

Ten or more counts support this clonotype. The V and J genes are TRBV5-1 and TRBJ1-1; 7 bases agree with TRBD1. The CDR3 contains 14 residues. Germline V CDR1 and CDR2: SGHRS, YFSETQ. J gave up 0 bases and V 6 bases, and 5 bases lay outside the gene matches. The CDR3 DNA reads TGCGCCAGCACCCAAACAGGGGTGAACACTGAAGCTTTCTTT. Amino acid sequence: CASTQTGVNTEAFF. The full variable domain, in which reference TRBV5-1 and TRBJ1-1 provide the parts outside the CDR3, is KAGVTQTPRYLIKTRGQQVTLSCSPISGHRSVSWYQQTPGQGLQFLFEYFSETQRNKGNFPGRFSGRQFSNSRSEMNVSTLELGDSALYLCASTQTGVNTEAFFGQGTRLTVV.

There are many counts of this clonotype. This chain's CDR3 is CASSASPKNEQFF. In nucleotides, the CDR3 is TGTGCCAGCAGCGCCAGCCCGAAGAATGAGCAGTTCTTC. The chain links TRBV5-5 to TRBJ2-1; no clear D. The CDR3 totals 13 residues. Germline CDR1 is SGHKS and CDR2 is YYEKEE (reference sequence). Deletions cut 4 bases from V and 7 bases from J, with 12 bases between.

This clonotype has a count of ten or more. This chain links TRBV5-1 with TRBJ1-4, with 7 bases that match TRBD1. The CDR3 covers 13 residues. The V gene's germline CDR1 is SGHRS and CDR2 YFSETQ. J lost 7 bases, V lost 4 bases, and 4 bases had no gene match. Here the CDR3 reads CASSEQGTEKLFF. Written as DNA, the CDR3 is TGCGCCAGCAGCGAACAGGGGACTGAAAAACTGTTTTTT.

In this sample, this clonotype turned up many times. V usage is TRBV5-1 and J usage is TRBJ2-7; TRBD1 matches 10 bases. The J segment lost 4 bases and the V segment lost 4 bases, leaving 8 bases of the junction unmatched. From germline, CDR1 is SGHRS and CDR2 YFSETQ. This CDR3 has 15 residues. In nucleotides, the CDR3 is TGCGCCAGCAGCGGACTGGGACAGGGGCATTACGAGCAGTACTTC. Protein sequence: CASSGLGQGHYEQYF.

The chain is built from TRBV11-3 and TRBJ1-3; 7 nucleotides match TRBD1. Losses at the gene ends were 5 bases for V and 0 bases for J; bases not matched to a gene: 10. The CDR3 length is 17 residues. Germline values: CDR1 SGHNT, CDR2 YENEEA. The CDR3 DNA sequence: TGTGCCAGCAGCCCGGACAGGTTCACAAGCTCTGGAAACACCATATATTTT. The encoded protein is CASSPDRFTSSGNTIYF.

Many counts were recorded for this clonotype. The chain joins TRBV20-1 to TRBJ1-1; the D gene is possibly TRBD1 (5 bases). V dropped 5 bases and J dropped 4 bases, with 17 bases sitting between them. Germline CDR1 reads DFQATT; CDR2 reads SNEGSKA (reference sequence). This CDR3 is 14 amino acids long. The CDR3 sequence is CSAGTRQLSTEAFF. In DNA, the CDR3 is TGCAGTGCTGGTACCCGACAGTTGAGCACTGAAGCTTTCTTT.

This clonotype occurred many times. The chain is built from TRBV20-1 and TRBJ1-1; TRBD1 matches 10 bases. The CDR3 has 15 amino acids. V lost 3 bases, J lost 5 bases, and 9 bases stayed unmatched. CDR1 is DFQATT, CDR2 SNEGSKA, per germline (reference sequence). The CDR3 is CSASIPGQGWTEAFF. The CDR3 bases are TGCAGTGCTAGCATTCCGGGACAGGGGTGGACTGAAGCTTTCTTT.

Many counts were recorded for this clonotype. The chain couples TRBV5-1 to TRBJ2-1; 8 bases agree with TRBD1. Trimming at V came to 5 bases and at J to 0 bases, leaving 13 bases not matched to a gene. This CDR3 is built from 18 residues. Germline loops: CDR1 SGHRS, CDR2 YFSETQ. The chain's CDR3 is CASRLGQGSLISYNEQFF. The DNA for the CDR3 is TGCGCCAGCAGACTTGGACAGGGATCGCTTATCTCCTACAATGAGCAGTTCTTC. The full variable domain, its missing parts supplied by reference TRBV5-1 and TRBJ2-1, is KAGVTQTPRYLIKTRGQQVTLSCSPISGHRSVSWYQQTPGQGLQFLFEYFSETQRNKGNFPGRFSGRQFSNSRSEMNVSTLELGDSALYLCASRLGQGSLISYNEQFFGPGTRLTVL.

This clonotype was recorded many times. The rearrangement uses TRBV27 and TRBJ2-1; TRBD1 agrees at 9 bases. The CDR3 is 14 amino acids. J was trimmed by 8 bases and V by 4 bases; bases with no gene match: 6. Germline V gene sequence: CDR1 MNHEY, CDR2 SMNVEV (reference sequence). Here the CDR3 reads CASSSGTGIHEQFF. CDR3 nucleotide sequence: TGTGCCAGCAGTTCGGGGACAGGGATCCATGAGCAGTTCTTC.

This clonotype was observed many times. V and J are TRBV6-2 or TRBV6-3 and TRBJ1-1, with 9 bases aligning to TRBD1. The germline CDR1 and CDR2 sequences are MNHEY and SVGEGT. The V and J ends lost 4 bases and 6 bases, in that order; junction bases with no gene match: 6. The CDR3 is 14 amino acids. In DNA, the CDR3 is TGTGCCAGCAGTTCGGGACAGGGAACCCCTGAAGCTTTCTTT. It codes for CASSSGQGTPEAFF.

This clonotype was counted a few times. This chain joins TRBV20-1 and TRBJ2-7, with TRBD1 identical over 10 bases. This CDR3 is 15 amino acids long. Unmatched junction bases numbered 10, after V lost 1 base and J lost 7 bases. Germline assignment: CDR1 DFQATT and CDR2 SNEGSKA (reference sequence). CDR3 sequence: CSARGPGTGAGEQYF. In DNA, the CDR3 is TGCAGTGCTAGAGGCCCCGGGACAGGGGCGGGAGAGCAGTACTTC.

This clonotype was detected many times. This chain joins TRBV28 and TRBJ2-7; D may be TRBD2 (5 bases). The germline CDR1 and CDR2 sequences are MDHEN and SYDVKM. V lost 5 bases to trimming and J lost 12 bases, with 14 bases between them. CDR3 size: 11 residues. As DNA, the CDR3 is TGTGCCAGCAGTCTGGCCGGGAAATCGTACTTC. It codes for CASSLAGKSYF. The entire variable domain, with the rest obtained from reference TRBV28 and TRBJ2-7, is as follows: DVKVTQSSRYLVKRTGEKVFLECVQDMDHENMFWYRQDPGLGLRLIYFSYDVKMKEKGDIPEGYSVSREKKERFSLILESASTNQTSMYLCASSLAGKSYFGPGTRLTVT.

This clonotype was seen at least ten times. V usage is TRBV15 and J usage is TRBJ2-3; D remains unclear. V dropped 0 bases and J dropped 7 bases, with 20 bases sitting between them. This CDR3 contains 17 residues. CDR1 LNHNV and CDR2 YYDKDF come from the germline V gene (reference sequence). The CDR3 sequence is CATSRDRSQTALNTQYF. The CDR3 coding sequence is TGTGCCACCAGCAGAGATCGGTCCCAGACTGCCTTGAATACGCAGTATTTT.